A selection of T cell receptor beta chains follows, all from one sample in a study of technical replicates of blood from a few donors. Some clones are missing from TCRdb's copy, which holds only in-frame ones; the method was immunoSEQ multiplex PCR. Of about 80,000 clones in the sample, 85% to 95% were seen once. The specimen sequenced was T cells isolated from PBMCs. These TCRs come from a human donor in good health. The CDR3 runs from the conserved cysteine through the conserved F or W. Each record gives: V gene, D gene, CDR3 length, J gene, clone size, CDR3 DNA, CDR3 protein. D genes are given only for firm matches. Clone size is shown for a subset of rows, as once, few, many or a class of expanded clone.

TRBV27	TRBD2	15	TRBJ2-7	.	TGTGCCAGCAGTCCACTAGCGGGACTTCACTACGAGCAGTACTTC	CASSPLAGLHYEQYF
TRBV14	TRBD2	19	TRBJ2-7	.	TGTGCCAGCAGCCGAATTTGGACAGGGCGACTAGCGGGAGACTACGAGCAGTACTTC	CASSRIWTGRLAGDYEQYF
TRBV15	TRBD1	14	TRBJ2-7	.	TGTGCCACCAGCAGAGGACAGGGGGCATTCGAGCAGTACTTC	CATSRGQGAFEQYF
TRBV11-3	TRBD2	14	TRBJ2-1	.	TGTGCCAGCAGCCCCGGACTAGAGGGGAATGAGCAGTTCTTC	CASSPGLEGNEQFF
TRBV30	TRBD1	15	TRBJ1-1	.	TGTGCCTGGAGGCCCGGGGACAGGGCAGGCACTGAAGCTTTCTTT	CAWRPGDRAGTEAFF
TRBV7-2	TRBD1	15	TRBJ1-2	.	TGTGCCAGCAGCTTCTCGACAGGGCCTGTCTATGGCTACACCTTC	CASSFSTGPVYGYTF
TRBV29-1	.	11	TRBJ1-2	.	TGCAGCGTTGATCAGGGATATGGCTACACCTTC	CSVDQGYGYTF
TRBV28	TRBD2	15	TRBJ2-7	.	TGTGCCAGCATGGGGACTAGCGTGGCCTCCTACGAGCAGTACTTC	CASMGTSVASYEQYF
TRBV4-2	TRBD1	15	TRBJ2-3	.	TGTGCCAGCAGCCCGGGACAGGTTAGCACAGATACGCAGTATTTT	CASSPGQVSTDTQYF
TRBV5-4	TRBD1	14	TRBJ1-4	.	TGTGCCAGCAGCGTAACAGGGGGCGGCGAAAAACTGTTTTTT	CASSVTGGGEKLFF
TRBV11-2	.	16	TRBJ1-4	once	TGTGCCAGCAGCTTAGTCAGTGAGGCAGTGGGTGAAAAACTGTTTTTT	CASSLVSEAVGEKLFF
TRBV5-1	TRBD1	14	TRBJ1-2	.	TGCGCCAGCAGCTCGCAAACGACAGGGTATGGCTACACCTTC	CASSSQTTGYGYTF
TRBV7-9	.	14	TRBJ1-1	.	TGTGCCAGCAGCTTAGAGGGAGGGCTCACTGAAGCTTTCTTT	CASSLEGGLTEAFF
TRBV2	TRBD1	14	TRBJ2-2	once	TGTGCCGGAGACAGGGGCGCGAACACCGGGGAGCTGTTTTTT	CAGDRGANTGELFF
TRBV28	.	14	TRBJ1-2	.	TGTGCCAGCAGTTTATCGTCAGCGTACTATGGCTACACCTTC	CASSLSSAYYGYTF
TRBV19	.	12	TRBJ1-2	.	TGTGCCAGTAGCCGGGGGGGGAACGGCTACACCTTC	CASSRGGNGYTF
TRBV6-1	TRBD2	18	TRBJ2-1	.	TGTGCCAGCAGTGAGCCGGGACTAGCGGGAGATCGGTACAATGAGCAGTTCTTC	CASSEPGLAGDRYNEQFF
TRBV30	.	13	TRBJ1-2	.	TGTGCCTGGAGTACGGGACATTTCTATGGCTACACCTTC	CAWSTGHFYGYTF
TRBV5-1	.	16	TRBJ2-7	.	TGCGCCAGCAGTTTCAAACAGGGTCTCAGCTCCTACGAGCAGTACTTC	CASSFKQGLSSYEQYF
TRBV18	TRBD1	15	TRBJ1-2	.	TGTGCCAGCTCAACACTCCGGGACAGGGGTAGGGGCTACACCTTC	CASSTLRDRGRGYTF
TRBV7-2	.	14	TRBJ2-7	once	TGTGCCAGCAGTAGAGTAGGCGGGACCTACGAGCAGTACTTC	CASSRVGGTYEQYF
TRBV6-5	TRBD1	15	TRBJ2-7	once	TGTGCCAGCAGACAAGTAGCGGACAGGGTCCACGAGCAGTACTTC	CASRQVADRVHEQYF
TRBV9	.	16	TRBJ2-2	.	TGTGCCAGCAGCGCCCCTGAGAATCGGAACACCGGGGAGCTGTTTTTT	CASSAPENRNTGELFF
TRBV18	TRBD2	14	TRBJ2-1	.	TGTGCCAGCTCACCAACTAGCGGTGTAAATGAGCAGTTCTTC	CASSPTSGVNEQFF
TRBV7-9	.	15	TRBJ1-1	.	TGTGCCAGCAGCTTAGTCGGGGAATGGAACACTGAAGCTTTCTTT	CASSLVGEWNTEAFF
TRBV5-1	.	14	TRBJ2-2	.	TGCGCCAGCAGCCCCCGACAGAACACCGGGGAGCTGTTTTTT	CASSPRQNTGELFF
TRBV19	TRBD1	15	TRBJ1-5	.	TGTGCCAGTAGCCCGGACAGGGGGTTAGGACAGCCCCAGCATTTT	CASSPDRGLGQPQHF
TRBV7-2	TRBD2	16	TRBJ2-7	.	TGTGCCAGCAGCTTTTTGGCGGGAGGGGGCTCCTACGAGCAGTACTTC	CASSFLAGGGSYEQYF
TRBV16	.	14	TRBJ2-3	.	TGTGCCAGCAGCCAATCAACTGACTCAGATACGCAGTATTTT	CASSQSTDSDTQYF
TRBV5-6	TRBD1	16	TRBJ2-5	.	TGTGCCAGCCTACGACCGGGACAGGGATACGAAGAGACCCAGTACTTC	CASLRPGQGYEETQYF
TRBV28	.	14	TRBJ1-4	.	TGTGCCAGCAGTCTCAGGGGTGCTAGTGAAAAACTGTTTTTT	CASSLRGASEKLFF
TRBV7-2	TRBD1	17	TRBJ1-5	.	TGTGCCAGCAGCTTAGCGCTAGGACAGGTGCTCAATCAGCCCCAGCATTTT	CASSLALGQVLNQPQHF
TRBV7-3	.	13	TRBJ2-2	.	TGTGCCAGCAGCCCGGCAGGGCACGGGGAGCTGTTTTTT	CASSPAGHGELFF
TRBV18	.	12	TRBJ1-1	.	TGTGCCAGCTCACCCCAAAACACTGAAGCTTTCTTT	CASSPQNTEAFF
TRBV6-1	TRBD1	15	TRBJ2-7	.	TGTGCCAGCAATTTATCCGGGACAGGGTCCTACGAGCAGTACTTC	CASNLSGTGSYEQYF
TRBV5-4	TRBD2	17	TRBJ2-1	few	TGTGCCAGCAGCTTGGGGTGGGGACTAGCGGGAGGTAATGAGCAGTTCTTC	CASSLGWGLAGGNEQFF
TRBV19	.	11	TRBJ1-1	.	TGTGCCAGTACCCGTTACACTGAAGCTTTCTTT	CASTRYTEAFF
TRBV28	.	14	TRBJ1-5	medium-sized	TGTGCCAGCAGTTCGGGACACAGCAATCAGCCCCAGCATTTT	CASSSGHSNQPQHF
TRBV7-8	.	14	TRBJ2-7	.	TGTGCCAGCAGTTCGGGGGTGTACGACTACGAGCAGTACTTC	CASSSGVYDYEQYF
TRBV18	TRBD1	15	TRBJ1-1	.	TGTGCCAGCTCACCAAGGGCAGGGGGGAACACTGAAGCTTTCTTT	CASSPRAGGNTEAFF
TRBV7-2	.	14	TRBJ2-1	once	TGTGCCAGCAGCCCCCAGGGGTCCTACAATGAGCAGTTCTTC	CASSPQGSYNEQFF
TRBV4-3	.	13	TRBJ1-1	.	TGCGCCAGCAGCCAAGATCGGGGTACTGAAGCTTTCTTT	CASSQDRGTEAFF
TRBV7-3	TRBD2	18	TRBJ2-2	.	TGTGCCAGCAGCCCCCGGGGTAGCGGGAGGGTCCTCACCGGGGAGCTGTTTTTT	CASSPRGSGRVLTGELFF
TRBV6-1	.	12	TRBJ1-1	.	TGTGCCAGCTTCCAGGTTAGGACTGAAGCTTTCTTT	CASFQVRTEAFF
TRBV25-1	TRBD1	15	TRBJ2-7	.	TGTGCCAGCAGATCCGGGACAGGGGGCTCCTACGAGCAGTACTTC	CASRSGTGGSYEQYF
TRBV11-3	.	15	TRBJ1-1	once	TGTGCCAGCAGCATCAGCCCCAGGGTGAACACTGAAGCTTTCTTT	CASSISPRVNTEAFF
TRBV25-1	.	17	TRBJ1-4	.	TGTGCCAGCAGTGAATTGGGGGAGGGGCATCCCAATGAAAAACTGTTTTTT	CASSELGEGHPNEKLFF
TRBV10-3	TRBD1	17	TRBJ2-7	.	TGTGCCATCAGTGGGTCAGGGACAGGGCATTCTTCCTACGAGCAGTACTTC	CAISGSGTGHSSYEQYF
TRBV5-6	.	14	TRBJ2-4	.	TGTGCCAGCAGCTTGGGAGCGGGTTTTAACATTCAGTACTTC	CASSLGAGFNIQYF
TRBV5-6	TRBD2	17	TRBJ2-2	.	TGTGCCAGCAGCTTTTACGGACTAGCCCTAGGAACCGGGGAGCTGTTTTTT	CASSFYGLALGTGELFF
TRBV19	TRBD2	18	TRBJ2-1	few	TGTGCCAGTAGTATTACCCCGAGCGGGATCCCTCGGGACAATGAGCAGTTCTTC	CASSITPSGIPRDNEQFF